The 21 T cell receptor beta chains below were found in one sample sequenced in a study of cytomegalovirus exposure and HLA in healthy donors. 60 Vbeta and 13 Jbeta primers were used in PCR. Sequencing used immunoSEQ multiplex PCR; TCRdb keeps in-frame clones, though not all of them. The repertoire includes some 150,000 clones, approximately 88% of them detected once, and approximately 1.5% sits in the top ten. Material for sequencing was PBMCs. These receptors all stem from a woman aged 18 to 35 in good health and CMV-seronegative.

A single count supports this clone. The J gene is TRBJ1-6, the V gene TRBV7-2; TRBD1 is a possible D gene (5 bases). This CDR3 region has 16 residues. The germline V and J ends were trimmed by 1 base and 3 bases, with 10 bases remaining between them. From germline, CDR1 is SGHTA and CDR2 FQGNSA. The CDR3 nucleotides read TGTGCCAGCAGCTTAGTTAGGACAAACTATAATTCACCCCTCCACTTT. Translation gives CASSLVRTNYNSPLHF.

The chain uses TRBV11-2 and TRBJ1-5; 8 nucleotides line up with TRBD1. Losses at the gene ends were 1 base for V and 7 bases for J; bases not matched to a gene: 9. The CDR3 spans 16 residues. Germline V gives CDR1 SGHAT, CDR2 FQNNGV. The CDR3 DNA follows: TGTGCCAGCAGCTTAGGGGCAGGGGGCGTGAAGCAGCCCCAGCATTTT. Amino acids: CASSLGAGGVKQPQHF.

This sequence joins TRBV5-1 and TRBJ1-4; the D gene is possibly TRBD1 (6 bases). Between the trimmed V and J ends, which lost 0 bases and 5 bases, there was a span of 14 bases. Germline V gives CDR1 SGHRS, CDR2 YFSETQ. The CDR3 runs to 16 residues. The CDR3 nucleotides are TGCGCCAGCAGCTTGGATGGGGGCAGGGACAATGAAAAACTGTTTTTT. Its translation: CASSLDGGRDNEKLFF.

This sequence joins TRBV19 and TRBJ1-1; D may be TRBD1 (5 bases). Germline CDR1 is LNHDA and CDR2 is SQIVND (reference sequence). The CDR3 length is 12 residues. Trimming took 9 bases from V and 7 from J, leaving 15 bases between them. The DNA of the CDR3 is TGTGCCAGCGGGGGACCGGTCTTTGAAGCTTTCTTT. Translating it yields CASGGPVFEAFF. The full variable domain, with the rest looked up from reference TRBV19 and TRBJ1-1, is DGGITQSPKYLFRKEGQNVTLSCEQNLNHDAMYWYRQDPGQGLRLIYYSQIVNDFQKGDIAEGYSVSREKKESFPLTVTSAQKNPTAFYLCASGGPVFEAFFGQGTRLTVV.

The chain recombines TRBV6-1 with TRBJ1-5, with D perhaps matching TRBD1 (6 bases). This CDR3 has 15 amino acids. In germline, CDR1 is MNHNS, CDR2 SASEGT. Trimming pared 7 bases from V and 1 base from J, leaving 14 bases between. CDR3 coding DNA: TGTGCCAGCACCGAACCAGGGGCCAGCAATCAGCCCCAGCATTTT. This encodes CASTEPGASNQPQHF.

The chain uses TRBV10-3 and TRBJ2-3; D remains ambiguous. Trimming left V 10 bases short and J 0 bases short, with 11 bases between. CDR1 is ENHRY, CDR2 SYGVKD, per germline. The CDR3 is 13 residues long. The CDR3 is CATSDGSTDTQYF. The CDR3 DNA reads as TGTGCCACGTCTGACGGGAGCACAGATACGCAGTATTTT.

This chain connects TRBV11-3 to TRBJ2-3, with 7 nucleotides matching TRBD1. The CDR3 is made up of 15 amino acids. V gave up 4 bases and J gave up 3 bases; unmatched junction bases: 7. Germline-derived CDR1 and CDR2 are SGHNT and YENEEA. CDR3 DNA sequence: TGTGCCAGCAGCTCCCCTAGGACAGGTACAGATACGCAGTATTTT. Residues: CASSSPRTGTDTQYF.

This clone has only one observation. The chain carries TRBV28 and TRBJ1-2, with 9 bases lining up with TRBD1. The germline CDR1 and CDR2 sequences are MDHEN and SYDVKM. V gave up 6 bases and J gave up 8 bases; unmatched junction bases: 13. The CDR3 is made up of 15 amino acids. The CDR3 nucleotides are TGTGCCAGCAGAAGGGTCACGGGACAGGGTAGAGGCTACACCTTC. Translated, it gives CASRRVTGQGRGYTF.

This chain's CDR3 is CASSSRFGLAGRGAQYF. The DNA of the CDR3 is TGTGCCAGCAGCTCCAGATTCGGACTAGCGGGGCGTGGGGCCCAGTACTTC. V gene TRBV7-8 combines with J gene TRBJ2-5, with 12 bases identical to TRBD2. V lost 4 bases, J lost 9 bases, and 15 bases stayed unmatched. In germline, CDR1 is SGHVS, CDR2 FQNEAQ. There are 17 residues in the CDR3.

The chain combines TRBV11-2 with TRBJ2-2; maybe TRBD2 (6 bases). This CDR3 has 15 amino acids. Looked up from germline, CDR1 is SGHAT and CDR2 is FQNNGV. V gave up 3 bases and J gave up 6 bases, with 14 bases separating them. Here the CDR3 reads CASSLVGGIPGELFF. Here the CDR3 DNA reads TGTGCCAGCAGCTTGGTGGGGGGAATCCCCGGGGAGCTGTTTTTT. Filled out from reference TRBV11-2 and TRBJ2-2, the complete variable domain reads EAGVAQSPRYKIIEKRQSVAFWCNPISGHATLYWYQQILGQGPKLLIQFQNNGVVDDSQLPKDRFSAERLKGVDSTLKIQPAKLEDSAVYLCASSLVGGIPGELFFGEGSRLTVL.

The chain carries TRBV9 and TRBJ1-1, with no clear D. Germline V gives CDR1 SGDLS, CDR2 YYNGEE. Deletions cut 0 bases from V and 6 bases from J, with 9 bases between. The CDR3 is 13 amino acids. In DNA form, the CDR3 reads TGTGCCAGCAGCGTAGGAGGAGCGGCTGAAGCTTTCTTT. Translation gives CASSVGGAAEAFF. Combining the CDR3 with reference TRBV9 and TRBJ1-1 gives the whole variable domain DSGVTQTPKHLITATGQRVTLRCSPRSGDLSVYWYQQSLDQGLQFLIQYYNGEERAKGNILERFSAQQFPDLHSELNLSSLELGDSALYFCASSVGGAAEAFFGQGTRLTVV.

The chain carries TRBV11-2 and TRBJ2-3, with 7 bases lining up with TRBD1. Trimming removed 6 bases from V and 0 bases from J; junction bases left unmatched: 6. CDR3 size: 15 residues. The germline gives CDR1 SGHAT, CDR2 FQNNGV. The CDR3 reads CASRWTGLSTDTQYF. CDR3 nucleotide sequence: TGTGCCAGCAGGTGGACAGGACTGAGCACAGATACGCAGTATTTT.

The table lists this clone with a count of one. CDR3 amino acids: CASSDSPDRGGEPNYGYTF. CDR3 sequence (DNA): TGTGCCAGCAGTGACTCGCCGGACAGGGGAGGAGAGCCTAACTATGGCTACACCTTC. The chain joins TRBV6-4 to TRBJ1-2, with 9 positions matching TRBD1. Per the germline V gene, CDR1 is MRHNA and CDR2 is SNTAGT. After removal of 0 bases from V and 0 bases from J, the junction contained 11 bases not matched to a gene. CDR3 length equals 19 residues.

This rearrangement joins TRBV5-1 to TRBJ1-2, with 10 bases matching TRBD1. V trimming: 0 bases; J trimming: 5 bases; junction bases outside the gene matches: 4. From germline, CDR1 is SGHRS and CDR2 YFSETQ. The CDR3 sequence is 15 residues long. The CDR3 spells CASSLGQGALYGYTF. The CDR3 DNA reads as TGCGCCAGCAGCTTGGGACAGGGGGCCCTTTATGGCTACACCTTC. The variable domain in full, with the rest retrieved from reference TRBV5-1 and TRBJ1-2, is KAGVTQTPRYLIKTRGQQVTLSCSPISGHRSVSWYQQTPGQGLQFLFEYFSETQRNKGNFPGRFSGRQFSNSRSEMNVSTLELGDSALYLCASSLGQGALYGYTFGSGTRLTVV.

With respect to this clone: Compared with germline, one end of the junction differs, possibly owing to a read error. V is TRBV6-4 and J is TRBJ2-4; TRBD1 aligns across 9 bases. The length of the CDR3 is 16 residues. The V gene's germline CDR1 is MRHNA and CDR2 SNTAGT. This CDR3 is CASSSTGGRGKNSQYF. CDR3 nucleotides: TGTGCCAGCAGTAGTACAGGGGGCAGAGGCAAAAACAGTCAGTACTTC.

This clone was seen only a few times. The chain recombines TRBV29-1 with TRBJ1-3; 10 bases map to TRBD1. V was pared by 6 bases and J by 4 bases, with 12 bases of the junction left unmatched. In germline, CDR1 is SQVTM, CDR2 ANQGSEA. The CDR3 covers 16 residues. The CDR3 sequence: CSVGDPGQGSGNTIYF. The CDR3 DNA reads as TGCAGCGTGGGAGATCCGGGACAGGGGTCAGGAAACACCATATATTTT.

This clone was counted only a few times. The V and J genes are TRBV6-1 and TRBJ1-3, with 11 bases matching TRBD1. Germline assignment: CDR1 MNHNS and CDR2 SASEGT. After removal of 7 bases from V and 3 bases from J, the junction contained 2 bases not matched to a gene. The CDR3 sequence is 14 residues long. The DNA for the CDR3 is TGTGCCAGCATGGACAGGGGGCTTGGAAACACCATATATTTT. This encodes CASMDRGLGNTIYF.

CDR3 nucleotides: TGTGCCAGCAGTTACATAACCCCGACAGCCAACTATGGCTACACCTTC. It specifies CASSYITPTANYGYTF. The chain employs TRBV6-5 and TRBJ1-2, with D tentatively TRBD1 (5 bases). Germline-derived CDR1 and CDR2 are MNHEY and SVGAGI. The CDR3 is 16 amino acids. Trimming took 2 bases from V and 2 from J, leaving 15 bases between them.

The chain recombines TRBV10-1 with TRBJ2-2; D gene ambiguous. This CDR3 region has 14 residues. CDR1 is WNHNN, CDR2 SYGVQD, per germline (reference sequence). V lost 6 bases to trimming and J lost 2 bases, with 10 bases between them. This chain's CDR3 is CASSFGRNTGELFF. Here the CDR3 DNA reads TGCGCCAGCAGCTTTGGCAGAAACACCGGGGAGCTGTTTTTT.

J is TRBJ1-2 and V is TRBV19; 12 bases line up with TRBD1. The CDR3 is made up of 17 amino acids. Unmatched junction bases numbered 15, after V lost 5 bases and J lost 8 bases. Looked up from germline, CDR1 is LNHDA and CDR2 is SQIVND (reference sequence). The CDR3 DNA is TGTGCCAGTAGTTCGACGGGACAGGGGGCGCGAAGTAAGGGCTACACCTTC. Its translation: CASSSTGQGARSKGYTF. Together with reference TRBV19 and TRBJ1-2, the CDR3 gives the full variable domain: DGGITQSPKYLFRKEGQNVTLSCEQNLNHDAMYWYRQDPGQGLRLIYYSQIVNDFQKGDIAEGYSVSREKKESFPLTVTSAQKNPTAFYLCASSSTGQGARSKGYTFGSGTRLTVV.

The CDR3 loop is CASSPTLGGARNQPQHF. The CDR3 DNA reads as TGTGCCAGCTCACCGACACTAGGGGGGGCCCGCAATCAGCCCCAGCATTTT. The V and J genes are TRBV18 and TRBJ1-5, with a possible D match to TRBD1 (6 bases). Germline-derived CDR1 and CDR2 are KGHSH and LQKENI. The CDR3 has 17 amino acids. V lost 3 bases, J lost 2 bases, and 17 bases lay in between.